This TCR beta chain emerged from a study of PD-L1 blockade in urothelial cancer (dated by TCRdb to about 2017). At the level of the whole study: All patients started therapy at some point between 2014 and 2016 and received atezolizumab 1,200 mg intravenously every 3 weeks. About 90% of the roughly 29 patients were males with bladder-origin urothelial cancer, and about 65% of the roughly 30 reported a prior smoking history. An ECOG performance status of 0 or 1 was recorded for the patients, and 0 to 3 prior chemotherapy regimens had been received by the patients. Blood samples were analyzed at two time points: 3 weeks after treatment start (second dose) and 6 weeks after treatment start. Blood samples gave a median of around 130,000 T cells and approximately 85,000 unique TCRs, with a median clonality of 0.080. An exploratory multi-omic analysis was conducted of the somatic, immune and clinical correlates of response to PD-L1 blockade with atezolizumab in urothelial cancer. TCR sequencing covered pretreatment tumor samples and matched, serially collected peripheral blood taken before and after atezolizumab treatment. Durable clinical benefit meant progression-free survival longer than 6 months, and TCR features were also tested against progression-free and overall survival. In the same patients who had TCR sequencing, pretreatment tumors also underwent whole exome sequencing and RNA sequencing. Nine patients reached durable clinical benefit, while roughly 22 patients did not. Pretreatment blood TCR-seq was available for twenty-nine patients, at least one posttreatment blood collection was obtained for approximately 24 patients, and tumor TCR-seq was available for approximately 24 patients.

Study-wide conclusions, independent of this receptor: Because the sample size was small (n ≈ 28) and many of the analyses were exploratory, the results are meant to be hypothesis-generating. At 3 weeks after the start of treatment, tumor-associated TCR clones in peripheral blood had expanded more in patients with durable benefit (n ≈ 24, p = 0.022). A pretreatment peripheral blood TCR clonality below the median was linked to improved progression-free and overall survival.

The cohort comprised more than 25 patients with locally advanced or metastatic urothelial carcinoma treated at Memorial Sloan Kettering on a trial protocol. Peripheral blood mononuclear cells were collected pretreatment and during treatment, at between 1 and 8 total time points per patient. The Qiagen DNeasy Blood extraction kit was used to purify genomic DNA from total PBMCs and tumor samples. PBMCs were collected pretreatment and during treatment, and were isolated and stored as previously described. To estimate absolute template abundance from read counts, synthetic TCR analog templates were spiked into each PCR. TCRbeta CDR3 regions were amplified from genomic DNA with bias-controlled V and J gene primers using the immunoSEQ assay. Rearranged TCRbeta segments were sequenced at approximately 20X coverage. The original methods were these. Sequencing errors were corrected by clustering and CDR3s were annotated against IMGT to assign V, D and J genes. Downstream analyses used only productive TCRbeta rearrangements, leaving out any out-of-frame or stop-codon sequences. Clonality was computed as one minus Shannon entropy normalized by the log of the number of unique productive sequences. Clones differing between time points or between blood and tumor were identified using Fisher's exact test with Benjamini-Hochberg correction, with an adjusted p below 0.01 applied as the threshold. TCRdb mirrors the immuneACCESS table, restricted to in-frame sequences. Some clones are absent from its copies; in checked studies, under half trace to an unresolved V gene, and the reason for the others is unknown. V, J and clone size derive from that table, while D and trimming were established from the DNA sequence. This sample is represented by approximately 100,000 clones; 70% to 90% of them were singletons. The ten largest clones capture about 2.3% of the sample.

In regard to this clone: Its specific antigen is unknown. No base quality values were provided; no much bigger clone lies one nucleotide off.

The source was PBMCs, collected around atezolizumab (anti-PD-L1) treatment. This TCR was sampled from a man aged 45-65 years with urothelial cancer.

The nucleotide sequence is TGTGCCAGCAGCTTAGTACGCGTACTACGAGTACCGCTTGAGCAGTTCTTC. Its amino acids are CASSLVRVLRVPLEQFF. Recombination linked TRBV7-9 to TRBJ2-1; no D gene call is confident. The CDR1 and CDR2 encoded by the germline V gene (reference sequence) are SEHNR and FQNEAQ. Between the V and J ends, shortened by 1 base and 9 bases respectively, the junction contains 22 bases. The CDR3 sequence holds 17 residues, the cysteine and phenylalanine included. Only CDR3 DNA is held: 51 bases, read in frame from base 1.